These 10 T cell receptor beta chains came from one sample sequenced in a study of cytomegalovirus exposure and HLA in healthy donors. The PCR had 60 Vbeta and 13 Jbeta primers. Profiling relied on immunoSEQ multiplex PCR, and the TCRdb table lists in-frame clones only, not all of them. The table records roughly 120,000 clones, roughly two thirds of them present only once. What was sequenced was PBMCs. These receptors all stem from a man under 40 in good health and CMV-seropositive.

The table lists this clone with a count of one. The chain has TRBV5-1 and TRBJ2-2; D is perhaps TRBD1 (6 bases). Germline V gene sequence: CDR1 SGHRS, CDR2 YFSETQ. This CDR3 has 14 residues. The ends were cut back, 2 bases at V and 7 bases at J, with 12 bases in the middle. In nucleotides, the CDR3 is TGCGCCAGCAGCTTCCCTAGGGGGAACGGGGAGCTGTTTTTT. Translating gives CASSFPRGNGELFF.

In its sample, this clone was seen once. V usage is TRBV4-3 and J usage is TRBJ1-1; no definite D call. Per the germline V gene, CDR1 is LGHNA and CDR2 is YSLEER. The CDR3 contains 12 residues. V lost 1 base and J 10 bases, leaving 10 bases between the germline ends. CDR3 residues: CASSQGQNRAFF. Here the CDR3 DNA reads TGCGCCAGCAGCCAAGGCCAGAATCGAGCTTTCTTT.

The CDR3 DNA follows: TGTGCCAGCAGCTTTAAGCCTAGCGGGAGCTCCTACAATGAGCAGTTCTTC. It translates to CASSFKPSGSSYNEQFF. The chain has TRBV5-4 and TRBJ2-1; the match to TRBD2 covers 10 bases. V gave up 2 bases and J gave up 0 bases; unmatched junction bases: 5. This CDR3 has 17 amino acids. CDR1 and CDR2 (germline): SGHNT, YYREEE (reference sequence).

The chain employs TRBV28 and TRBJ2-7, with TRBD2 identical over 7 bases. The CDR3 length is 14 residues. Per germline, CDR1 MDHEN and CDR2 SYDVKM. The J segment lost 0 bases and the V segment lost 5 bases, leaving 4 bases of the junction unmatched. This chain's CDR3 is CASSLSGSSYEQYF. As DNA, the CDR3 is TGTGCCAGCAGTCTTAGCGGGTCCTCCTACGAGCAGTACTTC.

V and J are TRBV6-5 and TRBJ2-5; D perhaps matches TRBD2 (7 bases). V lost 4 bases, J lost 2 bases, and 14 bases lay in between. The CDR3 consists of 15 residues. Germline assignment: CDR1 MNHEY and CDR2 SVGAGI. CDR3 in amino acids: CASSFPGGGQETQYF. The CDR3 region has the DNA TGTGCCAGCAGTTTCCCGGGGGGCGGACAAGAGACCCAGTACTTC.

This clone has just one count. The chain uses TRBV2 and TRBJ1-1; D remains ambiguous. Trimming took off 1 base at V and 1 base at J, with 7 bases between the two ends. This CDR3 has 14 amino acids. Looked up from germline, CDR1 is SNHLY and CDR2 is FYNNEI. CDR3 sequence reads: CASSEGGENTEAFF. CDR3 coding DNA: TGTGCCAGCAGTGAAGGGGGAGAGAACACTGAAGCTTTCTTT.

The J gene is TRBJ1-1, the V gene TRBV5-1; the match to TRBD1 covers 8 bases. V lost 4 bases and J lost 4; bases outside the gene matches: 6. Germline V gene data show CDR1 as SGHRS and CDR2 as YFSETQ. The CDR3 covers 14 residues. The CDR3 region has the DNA TGCGCCAGCAGCAGCGCAGGGGGCCTCACTGAAGCTTTCTTT. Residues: CASSSAGGLTEAFF.

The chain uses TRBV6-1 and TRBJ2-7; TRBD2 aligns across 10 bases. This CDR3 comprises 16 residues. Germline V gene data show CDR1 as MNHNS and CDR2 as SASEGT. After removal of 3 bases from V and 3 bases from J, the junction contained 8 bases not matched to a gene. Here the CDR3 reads CASSDPSGRGFYEQYF. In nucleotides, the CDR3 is TGTGCCAGCAGTGACCCCAGCGGGAGGGGATTCTACGAGCAGTACTTC.

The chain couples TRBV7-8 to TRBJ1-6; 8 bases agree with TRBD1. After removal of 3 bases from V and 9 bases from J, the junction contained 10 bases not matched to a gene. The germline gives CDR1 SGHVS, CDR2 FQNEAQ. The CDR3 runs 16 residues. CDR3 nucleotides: TGTGCCAGCAGCTTCGATCCGACAGGGGCGGCTTCACCCCTCCACTTT. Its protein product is CASSFDPTGAASPLHF. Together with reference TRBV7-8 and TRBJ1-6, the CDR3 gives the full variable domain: GAGVSQSPRYKVAKRGQDVALRCDPISGHVSLFWYQQALGQGPEFLTYFQNEAQLDKSGLPSDRFFAERPEGSVSTLKIQRTQQEDSAVYLCASSFDPTGAASPLHFGNGTRLTVT.

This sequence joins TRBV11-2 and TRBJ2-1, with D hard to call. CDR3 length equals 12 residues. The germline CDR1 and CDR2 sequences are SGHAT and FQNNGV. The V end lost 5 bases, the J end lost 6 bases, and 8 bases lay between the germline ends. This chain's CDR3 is CASSVSSNEQFF. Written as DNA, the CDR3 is TGTGCCAGCAGCGTCAGTTCCAATGAGCAGTTCTTC.